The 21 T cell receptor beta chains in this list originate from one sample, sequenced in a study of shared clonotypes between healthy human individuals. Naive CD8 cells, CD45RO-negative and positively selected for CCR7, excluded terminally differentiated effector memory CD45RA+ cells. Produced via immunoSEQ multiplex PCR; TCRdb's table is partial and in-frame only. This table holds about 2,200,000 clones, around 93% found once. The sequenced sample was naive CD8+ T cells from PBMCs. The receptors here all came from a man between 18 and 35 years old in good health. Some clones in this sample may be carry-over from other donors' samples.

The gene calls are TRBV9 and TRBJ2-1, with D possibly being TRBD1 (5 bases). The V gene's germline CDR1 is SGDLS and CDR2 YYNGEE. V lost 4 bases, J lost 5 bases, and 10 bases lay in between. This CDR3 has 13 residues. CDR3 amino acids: CASSREGDNEQFF. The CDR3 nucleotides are TGTGCCAGCAGCCGAGAAGGGGACAATGAGCAGTTCTTC.

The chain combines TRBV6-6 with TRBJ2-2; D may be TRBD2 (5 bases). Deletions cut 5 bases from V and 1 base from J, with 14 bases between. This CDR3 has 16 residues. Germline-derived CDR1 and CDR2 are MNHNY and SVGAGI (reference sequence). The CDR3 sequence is CASSPRGGKNTGELFF. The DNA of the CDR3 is TGTGCCAGCAGTCCCCGGGGTGGGAAGAACACCGGGGAGCTGTTTTTT.

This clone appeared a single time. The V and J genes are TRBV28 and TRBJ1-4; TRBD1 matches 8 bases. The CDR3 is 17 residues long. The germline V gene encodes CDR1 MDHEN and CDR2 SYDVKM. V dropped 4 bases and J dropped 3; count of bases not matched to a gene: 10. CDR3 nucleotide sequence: TGTGCCAGCAGTTCCCAGACAGGGGAAGAGCCTAATGAAAAACTGTTTTTT. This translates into CASSSQTGEEPNEKLFF. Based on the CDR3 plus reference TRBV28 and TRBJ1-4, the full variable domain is DVKVTQSSRYLVKRTGEKVFLECVQDMDHENMFWYRQDPGLGLRLIYFSYDVKMKEKGDIPEGYSVSREKKERFSLILESASTNQTSMYLCASSSQTGEEPNEKLFFGSGTQLSVL.

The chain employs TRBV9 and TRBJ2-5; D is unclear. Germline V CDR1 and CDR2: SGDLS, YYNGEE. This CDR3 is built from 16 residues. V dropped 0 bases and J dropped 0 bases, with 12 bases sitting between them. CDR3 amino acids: CASSVGRMNNQETQYF. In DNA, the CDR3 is TGTGCCAGCAGCGTAGGAAGGATGAATAACCAAGAGACCCAGTACTTC.

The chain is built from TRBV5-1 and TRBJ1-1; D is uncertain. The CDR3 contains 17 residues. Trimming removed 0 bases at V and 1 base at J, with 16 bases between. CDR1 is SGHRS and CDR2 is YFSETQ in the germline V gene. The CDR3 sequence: CASSLDLTGMTNTEAFF. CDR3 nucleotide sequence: TGCGCCAGCAGCTTGGACCTAACGGGTATGACGAACACTGAAGCTTTCTTT.

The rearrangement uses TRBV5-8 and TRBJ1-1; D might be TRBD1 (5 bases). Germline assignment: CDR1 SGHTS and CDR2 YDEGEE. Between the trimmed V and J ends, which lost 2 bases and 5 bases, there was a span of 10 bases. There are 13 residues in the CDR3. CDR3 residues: CASSFTGGTEAFF. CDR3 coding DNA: TGTGCCAGCAGCTTTACCGGGGGAACTGAAGCTTTCTTT. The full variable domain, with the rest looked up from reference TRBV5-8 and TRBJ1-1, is EAGVTQSPTHLIKTRGQQATLRCSPISGHTSVYWYQQALGLGLQFLLWYDEGEERNRGNFPPRFSGRQFPNYSSELNVNALELEDSALYLCASSFTGGTEAFFGQGTRLTVV.

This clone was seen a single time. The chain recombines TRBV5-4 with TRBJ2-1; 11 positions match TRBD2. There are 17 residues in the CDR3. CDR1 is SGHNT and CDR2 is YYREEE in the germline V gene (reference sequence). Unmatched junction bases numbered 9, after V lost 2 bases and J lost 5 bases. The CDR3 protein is CASSFLAASGGNNEQFF. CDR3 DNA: TGTGCCAGCAGCTTTCTTGCAGCTAGCGGGGGGAACAATGAGCAGTTCTTC.

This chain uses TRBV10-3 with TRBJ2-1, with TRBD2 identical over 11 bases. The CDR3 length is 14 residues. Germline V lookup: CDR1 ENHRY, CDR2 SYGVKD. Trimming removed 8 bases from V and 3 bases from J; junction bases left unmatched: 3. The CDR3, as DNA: TGTGCCATCGGGGGGACTAGCGGCTACAATGAGCAGTTCTTC. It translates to CAIGGTSGYNEQFF.

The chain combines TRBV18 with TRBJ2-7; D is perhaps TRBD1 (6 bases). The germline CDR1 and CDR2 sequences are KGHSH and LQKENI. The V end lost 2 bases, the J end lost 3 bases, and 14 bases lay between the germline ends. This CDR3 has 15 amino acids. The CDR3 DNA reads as TGTGCCAGCTCACCAAATGGGGACAACTACTACGAGCAGTACTTC. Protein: CASSPNGDNYYEQYF.

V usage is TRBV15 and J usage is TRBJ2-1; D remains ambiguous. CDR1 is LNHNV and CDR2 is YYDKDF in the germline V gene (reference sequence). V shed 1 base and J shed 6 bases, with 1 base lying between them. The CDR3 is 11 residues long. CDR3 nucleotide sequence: TGTGCCACCAGCAGAGCCAATGAGCAGTTCTTC. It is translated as CATSRANEQFF.

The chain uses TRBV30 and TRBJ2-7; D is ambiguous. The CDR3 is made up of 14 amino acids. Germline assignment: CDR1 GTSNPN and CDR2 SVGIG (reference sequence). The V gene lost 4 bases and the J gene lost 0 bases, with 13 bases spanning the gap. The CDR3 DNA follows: TGTGCCTGGAACGGCCAGGACCCCTCCTACGAGCAGTACTTC. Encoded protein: CAWNGQDPSYEQYF.

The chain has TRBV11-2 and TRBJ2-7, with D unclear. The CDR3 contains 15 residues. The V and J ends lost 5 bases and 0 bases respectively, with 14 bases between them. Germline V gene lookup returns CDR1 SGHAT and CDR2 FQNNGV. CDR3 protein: CASSPPGHLSYEQYF. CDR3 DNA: TGTGCCAGCAGCCCACCGGGCCATCTCTCCTACGAGCAGTACTTC. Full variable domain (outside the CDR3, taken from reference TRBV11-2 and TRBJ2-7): EAGVAQSPRYKIIEKRQSVAFWCNPISGHATLYWYQQILGQGPKLLIQFQNNGVVDDSQLPKDRFSAERLKGVDSTLKIQPAKLEDSAVYLCASSPPGHLSYEQYFGPGTRLTVT.

CDR3 sequence (DNA): TGTGCCAGCAGTCCCGGACAGGCCCCTGTAGGCAATGAGCAGTTCTTC. It specifies CASSPGQAPVGNEQFF. The chain recombines TRBV7-8 with TRBJ2-1; 7 nucleotides align to TRBD1. Germline loops: CDR1 SGHVS, CDR2 FQNEAQ. Trimming cost V 6 bases and J 6 bases; bases outside gene matches: 14. The CDR3 spans 16 residues.

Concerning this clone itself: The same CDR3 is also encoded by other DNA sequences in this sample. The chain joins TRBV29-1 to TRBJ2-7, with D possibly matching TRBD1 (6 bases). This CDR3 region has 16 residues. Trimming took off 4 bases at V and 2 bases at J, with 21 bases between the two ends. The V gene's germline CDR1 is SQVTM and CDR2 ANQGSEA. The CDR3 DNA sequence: TGCAGCGTTGGGAATCTTCCAGGACAGTTACCCTACGAGCAGTACTTC. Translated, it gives CSVGNLPGQLPYEQYF.

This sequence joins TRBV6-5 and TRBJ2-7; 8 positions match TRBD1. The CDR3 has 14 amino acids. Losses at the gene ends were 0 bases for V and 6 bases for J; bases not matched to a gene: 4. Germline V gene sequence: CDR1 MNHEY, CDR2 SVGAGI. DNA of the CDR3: TGTGCCAGCAGTTACTCCCAGGGGGCGGCCGAGCAGTACTTC. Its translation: CASSYSQGAAEQYF.

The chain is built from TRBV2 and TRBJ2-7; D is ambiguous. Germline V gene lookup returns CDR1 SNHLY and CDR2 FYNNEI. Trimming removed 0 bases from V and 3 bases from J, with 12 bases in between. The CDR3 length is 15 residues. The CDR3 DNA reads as TGTGCCAGCAGTGAAGCATGGGGTAACAACTACGAGCAGTACTTC. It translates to CASSEAWGNNYEQYF.

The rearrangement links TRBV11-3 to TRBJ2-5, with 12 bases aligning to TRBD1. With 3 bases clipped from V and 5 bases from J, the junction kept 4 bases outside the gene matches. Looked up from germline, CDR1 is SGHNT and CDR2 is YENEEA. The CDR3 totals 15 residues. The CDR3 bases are TGTGCCAGCAGCTTGGGGACAGGGGGCGCTGAGACCCAGTACTTC. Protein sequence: CASSLGTGGAETQYF.

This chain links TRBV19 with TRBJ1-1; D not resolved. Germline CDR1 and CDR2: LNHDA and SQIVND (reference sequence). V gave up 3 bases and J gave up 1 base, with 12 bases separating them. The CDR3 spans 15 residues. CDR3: CASSIRGEGNTEAFF. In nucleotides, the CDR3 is TGTGCCAGTAGTATTCGTGGGGAGGGGAACACTGAAGCTTTCTTT.

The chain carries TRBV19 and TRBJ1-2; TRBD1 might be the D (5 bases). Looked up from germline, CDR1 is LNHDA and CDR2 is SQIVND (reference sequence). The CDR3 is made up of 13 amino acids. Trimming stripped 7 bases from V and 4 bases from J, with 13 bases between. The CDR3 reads CASNAGRTYGYTF. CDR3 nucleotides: TGTGCCAGTAACGCGGGACGGACCTATGGCTACACCTTC.

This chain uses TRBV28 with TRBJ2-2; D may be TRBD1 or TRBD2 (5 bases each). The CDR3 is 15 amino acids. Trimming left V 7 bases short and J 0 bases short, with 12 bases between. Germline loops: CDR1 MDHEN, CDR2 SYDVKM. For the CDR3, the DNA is TGTGCCAGCACCCGGGACGTCCCGAACACCGGGGAGCTGTTTTTT. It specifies CASTRDVPNTGELFF.

The CDR3 protein is CASSLSGVGELFF. The CDR3 DNA is TGCGCCAGCAGCCTATCGGGGGTCGGGGAGCTGTTTTTT. V gene TRBV5-1 combines with J gene TRBJ2-2; a possible D gene is TRBD2 (6 bases). The length of the CDR3 is 13 residues. V dropped 4 bases and J dropped 7 bases, with 11 bases sitting between them. Per the germline V gene, CDR1 is SGHRS and CDR2 is YFSETQ.